This TCR beta chain was profiled in a study of blood T cell repertoires in COVID-19. Study-level information: There were acute and convalescent COVID-19 samples, and they came from the United States, Italy and Spain. T cells, B-cell-depleted T cells, or PBMCs provided the cDNA or gDNA that served as material.

Per the study methods: Nucleated cell number was recorded as an estimate derived from reference gene primer amplification. The protocol was immunoSEQ multiplex PCR, while the TCRdb copy is restricted to in-frame clones and leaves out a portion. Clone size and the V and J calls come from that table; the DNA yielded D and trimming. Of about 110,000 clones listed, less than 75% are singletons. The CDR3 totals 13 residues. With 2 bases removed from V and 10 bases from J, the gap between germline ends came to 14 bases. The TCR originated in a woman aged 40 to 55 with acute or convalescent COVID-19. The sequenced sample was peripheral blood. The rearrangement uses TRBV12-3 or TRBV12-4 and TRBJ2-5; maybe TRBD1 (6 bases). The CDR3 reads CASSLMDSPHQYF. The CDR3 DNA reads as TGTGCCAGCAGTTTAATGGACAGTCCCCACCAGTACTTC.